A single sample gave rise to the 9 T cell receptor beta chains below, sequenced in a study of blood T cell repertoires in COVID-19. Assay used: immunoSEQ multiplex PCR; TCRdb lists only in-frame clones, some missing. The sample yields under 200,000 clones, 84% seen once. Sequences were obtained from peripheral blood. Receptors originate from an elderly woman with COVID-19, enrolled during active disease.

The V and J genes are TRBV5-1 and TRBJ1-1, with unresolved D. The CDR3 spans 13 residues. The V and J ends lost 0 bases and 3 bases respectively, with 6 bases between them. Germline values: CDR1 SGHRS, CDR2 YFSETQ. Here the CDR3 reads CASSLDGYTEAFF. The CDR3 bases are TGCGCCAGCAGCTTGGACGGTTACACTGAAGCTTTCTTT.

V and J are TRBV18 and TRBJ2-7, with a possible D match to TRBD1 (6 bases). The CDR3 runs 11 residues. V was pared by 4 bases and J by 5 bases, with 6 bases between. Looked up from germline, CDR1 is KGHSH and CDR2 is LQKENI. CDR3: CASSHRDEQYF. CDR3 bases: TGTGCCAGCTCACACAGGGACGAGCAGTACTTC.

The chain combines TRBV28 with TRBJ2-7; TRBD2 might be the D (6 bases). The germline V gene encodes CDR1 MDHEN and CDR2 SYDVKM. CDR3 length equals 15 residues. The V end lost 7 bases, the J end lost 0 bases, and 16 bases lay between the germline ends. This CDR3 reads CASIDPRGSSYEQYF. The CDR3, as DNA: TGTGCCAGCATTGATCCTCGGGGGAGCTCCTACGAGCAGTACTTC.

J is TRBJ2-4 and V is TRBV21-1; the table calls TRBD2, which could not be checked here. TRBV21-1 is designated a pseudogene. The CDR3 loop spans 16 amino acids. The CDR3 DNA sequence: TGTGCCAGCAGCAAGCGGTCGCGGGAAGCCAAAAACATTCAGTACTTC. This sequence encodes CASSKRSREAKNIQYF.

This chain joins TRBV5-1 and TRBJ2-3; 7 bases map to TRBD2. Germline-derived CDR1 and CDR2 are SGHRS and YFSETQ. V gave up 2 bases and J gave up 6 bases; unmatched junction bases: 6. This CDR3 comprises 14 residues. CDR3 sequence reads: CASSFQRDGDTQYF. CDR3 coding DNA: TGCGCCAGCAGCTTTCAGCGGGATGGCGATACGCAGTATTTT.

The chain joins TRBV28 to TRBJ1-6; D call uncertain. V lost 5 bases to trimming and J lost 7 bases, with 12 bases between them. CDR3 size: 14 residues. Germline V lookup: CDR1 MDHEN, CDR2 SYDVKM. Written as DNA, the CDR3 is TGTGCCAGCAGTCCTATGCGGCAAAATTCACCCCTCCACTTT. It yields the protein CASSPMRQNSPLHF.

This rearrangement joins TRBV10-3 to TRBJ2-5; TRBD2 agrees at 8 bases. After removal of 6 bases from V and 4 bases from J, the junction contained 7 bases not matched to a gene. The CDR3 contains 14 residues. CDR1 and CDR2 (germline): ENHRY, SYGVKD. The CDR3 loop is CAIRAGGGSETQYF. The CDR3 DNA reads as TGTGCCATCAGAGCCGGGGGGGGATCAGAGACCCAGTACTTC.

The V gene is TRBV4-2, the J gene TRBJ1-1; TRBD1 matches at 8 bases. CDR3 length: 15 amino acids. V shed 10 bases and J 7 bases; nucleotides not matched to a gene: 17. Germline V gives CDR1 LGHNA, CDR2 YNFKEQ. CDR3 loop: CATRPRRTGLVEAFF. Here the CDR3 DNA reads TGTGCCACCAGGCCAAGGCGGACAGGGCTTGTTGAAGCTTTCTTT.

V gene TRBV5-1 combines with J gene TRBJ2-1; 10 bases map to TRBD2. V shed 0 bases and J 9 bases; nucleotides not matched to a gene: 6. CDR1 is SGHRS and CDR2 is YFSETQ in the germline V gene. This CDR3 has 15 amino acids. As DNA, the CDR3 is TGCGCCAGCAGCTTGGTTCTAGCGGGAGTTGGTGAGCAGTTCTTC. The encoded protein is CASSLVLAGVGEQFF.